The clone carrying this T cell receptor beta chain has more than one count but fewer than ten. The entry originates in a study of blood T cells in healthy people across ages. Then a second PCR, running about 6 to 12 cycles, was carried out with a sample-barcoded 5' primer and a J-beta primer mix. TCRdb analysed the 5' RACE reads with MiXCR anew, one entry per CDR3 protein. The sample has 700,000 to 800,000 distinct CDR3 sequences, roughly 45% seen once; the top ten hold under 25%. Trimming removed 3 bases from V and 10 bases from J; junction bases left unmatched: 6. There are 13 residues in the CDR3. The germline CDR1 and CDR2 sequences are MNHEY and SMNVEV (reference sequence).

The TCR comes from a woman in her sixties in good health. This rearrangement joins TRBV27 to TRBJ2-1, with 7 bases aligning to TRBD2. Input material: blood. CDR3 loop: CASSLWEGREQFF. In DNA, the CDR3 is TGTGCCAGCAGTTTGTGGGAGGGCCGCGAGCAGTTCTTC.